A selection of T cell receptor beta chains follows, all from one sample in a study of cytomegalovirus exposure and HLA in healthy donors. This table comes from immunoSEQ multiplex PCR, and its TCRdb copy is limited to in-frame clones, with some not included. The table includes some 170,000 clones, more than 75% detected once. Sequenced input: PBMCs. The origin of the receptors is a woman in her twenties or thirties in good health and CMV-seronegative. The CDR3 runs from the conserved cysteine through the conserved F or W.

TRBV7-2	TRBJ1-2	CASSLVSAGGSYGYTF
TRBV25-1	TRBJ2-2	CASSESMRGMGTGELFF
TRBV14	TRBJ1-1	CASSPSGRPGAFF
TRBV27	TRBJ2-3	CASSFTGGSTDTQYF
TRBV2	TRBJ2-7	CASSGFETPTYEQYF
TRBV5-5	TRBJ2-5	CASSLVVRGQGALETQYF
TRBV19	TRBJ1-5	CASSIGTGVGGNQPQHF
TRBV5-4	TRBJ1-2	CASYGREDGYTF
TRBV9	TRBJ2-1	CASNGGSSYNEQFF
TRBV6-4	TRBJ2-3	CASSDSAGGLDTQYF
TRBV5-1	TRBJ1-2	CASSLAYGAWGYTF
TRBV4-3	TRBJ2-4	CASSQFLGGSKNIQYF
TRBV18	TRBJ2-5	CASHRPSSGGARSTQYF
TRBV27	TRBJ2-5	CASSFTGGPETQYF
TRBV5-1	TRBJ1-2	CASSLGPRNYGYTF
TRBV7-2	TRBJ2-3	CASSPLGDYRTDTQYF
TRBV7-9	TRBJ2-1	CASSSAGRAPTRPQFF
TRBV29-1	TRBJ1-1	CSVRGRLNTEAFF
TRBV13	TRBJ1-6	CASSSNSNSPLHF
TRBV10-2	TRBJ1-1	CASSAGGHEAFF
TRBV4-3	TRBJ1-1	CASSLRPDGNTEAFF
TRBV5-6	TRBJ1-2	CASSYQGTPRGYTF
TRBV14	TRBJ1-6	CASSTGSYNSPLHF
TRBV5-8	TRBJ2-7	CASPAGQGVRTQYF
TRBV5-1	TRBJ2-3	CASTVGSSTDTQYF
TRBV7-9	TRBJ2-7	CASSLVGDTRKFDF
TRBV6-1	TRBJ1-5	CASSERTGTYSNQPQHF
TRBV5-6	TRBJ1-1	CASSSGDSPEFEAEAFF
TRBV9	TRBJ2-2	CASTPPGAGANTGELFF
TRBV9	TRBJ2-1	CASSPVPSQGQGRNEQFF
TRBV5-1	TRBJ2-6	CASTGGAFSGANVLTF
TRBV2	TRBJ1-1	CASSVDRANTEAFF
TRBV5-1	TRBJ2-3	CASSRDTSTDTQYF
TRBV9	TRBJ2-7	CASSATSGTSTYEQYF
TRBV5-6	TRBJ2-7	CASSSQRGVSYEQYF
TRBV18	TRBJ1-1	CASSPPSPEAFF
TRBV4-2	TRBJ2-3	CASSQLGGTNTQYF
TRBV4-3	TRBJ2-6	CASSQGGGSGANVLTF
TRBV7-9	TRBJ2-1	CASSPRATGLDEQFF
TRBV19	TRBJ2-7	CASRSPYSYEQYF
TRBV6-5	TRBJ1-3	CASSSGTSGNTIYF
TRBV5-6	TRBJ2-3	CASSFEGAGGITDTQYF